The 15 T cell receptor beta chains presented below share a single source sample, sequenced in a study of T cell repertoires in cytomegalovirus infection. Using its own MiXCR run on the reads, TCRdb lists one record per CDR3 protein. The sample has approximately 400,000 distinct CDR3 sequences; about a third are singletons. Sequenced material: PBMCs. All receptors come from a human donor in good health (CMV status not recorded). Some clones in this sample may be carry-over from other donors' samples.

The genes are TRBV7-6 and TRBJ1-6, with a tentative D call TRBD1 (6 bases). V lost 5 bases and J 9 bases, leaving 17 bases between the germline ends. The CDR3 length is 15 residues. Germline assignment: CDR1 SGHVS and CDR2 FNYEAQ. The CDR3 reads CASSLGTPLGSPLHF. CDR3 DNA sequence: TGTGCCAGCAGCCTGGGGACACCTTTGGGTTCACCCCTCCACTTT.

This clonotype was picked up many times. The rearrangement uses TRBV19 and TRBJ2-7; D possibly matches TRBD1 or TRBD2 (5 bases each). Trimming took off 5 bases at V and 5 bases at J, with 13 bases between the two ends. CDR3 length equals 13 residues. CDR1 and CDR2 (germline): LNHDA, SQIVND (reference sequence). The CDR3 DNA follows: TGTGCCAGTAGTGGGACCCAATTCGACGAGCAGTACTTC. Its protein product is CASSGTQFDEQYF. The full variable domain, rest sourced from reference TRBV19 and TRBJ2-7, is DGGITQSPKYLFRKEGQNVTLSCEQNLNHDAMYWYRQDPGQGLRLIYYSQIVNDFQKGDIAEGYSVSREKKESFPLTVTSAQKNPTAFYLCASSGTQFDEQYFGPGTRLTVT.

This rearrangement joins TRBV24-1 to TRBJ2-5; tentative D call: TRBD1 (5 bases). CDR1 and CDR2 from the germline V gene are KGHDR and SFDVKD. Between the trimmed V and J ends, which lost 5 bases and 1 base, there was a span of 10 bases. The CDR3 covers 14 residues. The chain's CDR3 is CATSAPDIQETQYF. The CDR3 coding sequence is TGTGCCACCAGTGCCCCGGACATCCAAGAGACCCAGTACTTC.

The chain uses TRBV7-3 and TRBJ2-3; 7 bases map to TRBD2. The CDR3 extends over 16 amino acids. The J segment lost 0 bases and the V segment lost 2 bases, leaving 5 bases of the junction unmatched. Per the germline V gene, CDR1 is SGHTA and CDR2 is FQGTGA. The CDR3 reads CASSLYTGGSTDTQYF. CDR3 in DNA: TGTGCCAGCAGCTTATATACGGGGGGAAGCACAGATACGCAGTATTTT. The variable domain in full, with the rest retrieved from reference TRBV7-3 and TRBJ2-3, is GAGVSQTPSNKVTEKGKYVELRCDPISGHTALYWYRQSLGQGPEFLIYFQGTGAADDSGLPNDRFFAVRPEGSVSTLKIQRTERGDSAVYLCASSLYTGGSTDTQYFGPGTRLTVL.

The chain combines TRBV2 with TRBJ1-6; 9 bases are shared with TRBD1. Germline V gene sequence: CDR1 SNHLY, CDR2 FYNNEI. After removal of 11 bases from V and 8 bases from J, the junction contained 10 bases not matched to a gene. This CDR3 has 14 residues. CDR3 bases: TGTGCCGGCGGGCCTCGGACAGGGGATTCACCCCTCCACTTT. Translated: CAGGPRTGDSPLHF. Full variable domain (remainder filled in from reference TRBV2 and TRBJ1-6): EPEVTQTPSHQVTQMGQEVILRCVPISNHLYFYWYRQILGQKVEFLVSFYNNEISEKSEIFDDQFSVERPDGSNFTLKIRSTKLEDSAMYFCAGGPRTGDSPLHFGNGTRLTVT.

This chain links TRBV11-2 with TRBJ2-2, with unresolved D. CDR1 is SGHAT, CDR2 FQNNGV, per germline. Trimming removed 0 bases from V and 9 bases from J, with 8 bases in between. The CDR3 loop spans 13 amino acids. The chain's CDR3 is CASSLDGARELFF. CDR3 DNA: TGTGCCAGCAGCTTAGACGGAGCCAGGGAGCTGTTTTTT.

The DNA of the CDR3 is TGTGCCAGCAGTGACCCAAAGGGGGGAAACGAAAAACTGTTTTTT. This codes for CASSDPKGGNEKLFF. The chain employs TRBV2 and TRBJ1-4, with D possibly being TRBD1 (6 bases). V dropped 3 bases and J dropped 8 bases, with 16 bases sitting between them. The length of the CDR3 is 15 residues. Germline values: CDR1 SNHLY, CDR2 FYNNEI.

This clonotype was counted at least ten times. This chain joins TRBV7-2 and TRBJ2-3; possible D gene TRBD2, 6 bases. The germline V gene has CDR1 SGHTA and CDR2 FQGNSA. This CDR3 contains 14 residues. V was shortened by 4 bases and J by 2 bases, with 10 bases between the two germline ends. CDR3 region: CASSSGLHTDTQYF. The CDR3 bases are TGTGCCAGCAGCTCGGGACTGCACACAGATACGCAGTATTTT.

Ten or more counts support this clonotype. The chain combines TRBV7-8 with TRBJ2-5; a weak D match, TRBD1 (6 bases). With 3 bases removed from V and 3 bases from J, the gap between germline ends came to 8 bases. CDR3 size: 13 residues. Germline V lookup: CDR1 SGHVS, CDR2 FQNEAQ. The CDR3 loop reads CASSLRTEETQYF. As DNA, the CDR3 is TGTGCCAGCAGCTTGAGGACAGAAGAGACCCAGTACTTC. Looking up the rest from reference TRBV7-8 and TRBJ2-5 gives the full variable domain: GAGVSQSPRYKVAKRGQDVALRCDPISGHVSLFWYQQALGQGPEFLTYFQNEAQLDKSGLPSDRFFAERPEGSVSTLKIQRTQQEDSAVYLCASSLRTEETQYFGPGTRLLVL.

This clonotype was seen ten or more times. This chain links TRBV11-2 with TRBJ2-5, with 11 nucleotides matching TRBD1. V gave up 5 bases and J gave up 7 bases; unmatched junction bases: 9. The CDR3 is 15 amino acids. Germline values: CDR1 SGHAT, CDR2 FQNNGV. Written as DNA, the CDR3 is TGTGCCAGCAGCCTCCGGACAGGGGGCCAGGGGACCCAGTACTTC. The encoded protein is CASSLRTGGQGTQYF.

The chain is built from TRBV2 and TRBJ2-2, with 7 bases aligning to TRBD1. Germline trimming cut 3 bases from V and 0 bases from J; bases unmatched to any gene: 7. CDR1 and CDR2 (germline): SNHLY, FYNNEI. There are 17 residues in the CDR3. The CDR3 reads CASSEVRGGPNTGELFF. The CDR3 coding sequence is TGTGCCAGCAGTGAGGTTAGAGGGGGCCCGAACACCGGGGAGCTGTTTTTT.

This clonotype has at least ten counts. The chain joins TRBV7-2 to TRBJ1-6, with no clear D. V was trimmed by 6 bases and J by 6 bases, leaving 18 bases between them. The germline V gene has CDR1 SGHTA and CDR2 FQGNSA. The CDR3 is 16 residues long. Written as DNA, the CDR3 is TGTGCCAGCAGACACTCAGAGGAATACGTTAATTCACCCCTCCACTTT. Translation gives CASRHSEEYVNSPLHF.

The chain combines TRBV7-6 with TRBJ2-7, with a weak D call TRBD2 (7 bases). Trimming removed 5 bases at V and 3 bases at J, with 20 bases between. Germline lookup yields CDR1 SGHVS and CDR2 FNYEAQ. The CDR3 covers 16 residues. The CDR3 loop is CASSPVGGGRVYEQYF. Here the CDR3 DNA reads TGTGCCAGCAGCCCCGTTGGGGGCGGGAGAGTCTACGAGCAGTACTTC.

This clonotype turned up a few times. This sequence may be a read error, since a much larger clone differs from it by one base. The chain employs TRBV5-4 and TRBJ2-5; D gene unclear. The CDR3 contains 12 residues. CDR1 is SGHNT and CDR2 is YYREEE in the germline V gene (reference sequence). The germline V and J ends were trimmed by 3 bases and 0 bases, with 3 bases remaining between them. The DNA for the CDR3 is TGTGCCAGCAGCTCCTACCAAGAGACCCAGTACTTC. It translates to CASSSYQETQYF.

The rearrangement joins TRBV4-3 to TRBJ1-6; TRBD1 matches at 9 bases. CDR3 length: 15 amino acids. Germline CDR1 reads LGHNA; CDR2 reads YSLEER. V trimming: 1 base; J trimming: 9 bases; junction bases outside the gene matches: 4. Written as DNA, the CDR3 is TGCGCCAGCAGCCAAGTGGACAGGGGTCGTTCACCCCTCCACTTT. This sequence encodes CASSQVDRGRSPLHF.